Presented here are 25 T cell receptor beta chains from one specimen sequenced in a study of blood T cell repertoires in COVID-19. Sequencing used immunoSEQ multiplex PCR; TCRdb keeps in-frame clones, though not all of them. The table shows fewer than 250,000 clones, with over 75% occurring only once. Source material: peripheral blood. Every receptor here comes from a woman aged 50 to 60 with acute or convalescent COVID-19.

The chain has TRBV3-1 (or the pseudogene TRBV3-2) and TRBJ1-6; D gene unclear. Per germline, CDR1 LGHDT and CDR2 YNNKEL (reference sequence). V was shortened by 0 bases and J by 8 bases, with 17 bases between the two germline ends. This CDR3 is built from 17 residues. As DNA, the CDR3 is TGTGCCAGCAGCCAAGATCGGGCCTCGCCGAGGGATTCACCCCTCCACTTT. It is translated as CASSQDRASPRDSPLHF.

The chain is built from TRBV5-1 and TRBJ2-7; the match to TRBD2 covers 7 bases. V shed 1 base, J shed 5 bases, and the junction held 6 bases outside the gene matches. The CDR3 covers 14 residues. Per the germline V gene, CDR1 is SGHRS and CDR2 is YFSETQ. CDR3 region: CASSLPGGRDEQYF. In DNA form, the CDR3 reads TGCGCCAGCAGCTTGCCCGGGGGGAGGGACGAGCAGTACTTC.

V and J are TRBV19 and TRBJ2-1, with 13 bases aligning to TRBD2. Germline-derived CDR1 and CDR2 are LNHDA and SQIVND (reference sequence). This CDR3 contains 13 residues. The trim removed 10 bases at V and 11 bases at J, leaving 8 bases unmatched. CDR3 coding DNA: TGTGCCACCGACCGACTAGCGGGAGGCCAGCAGTTCTTC. As protein: CATDRLAGGQQFF.

This sequence joins TRBV28 and TRBJ2-5; 11 bases line up with TRBD2. This CDR3 region has 16 residues. Germline values: CDR1 MDHEN, CDR2 SYDVKM. V trimming: 6 bases; J trimming: 5 bases; junction bases outside the gene matches: 11. CDR3 sequence reads: CASSGLLAGEAETQYF. CDR3 bases: TGTGCCAGCAGCGGACTACTAGCGGGAGAGGCGGAGACCCAGTACTTC.

This clone was seen once. This chain joins TRBV27 and TRBJ2-7; the D gene is possibly TRBD1 (6 bases). Trimming pared 3 bases from V and 3 bases from J, leaving 9 bases between. Germline CDR1 reads MNHEY; CDR2 reads SMNVEV (reference sequence). There are 13 residues in the CDR3. In nucleotides, the CDR3 is TGTGCCAGCAGTTTGACAGGAAACTACGAGCAGTACTTC. Translated, it gives CASSLTGNYEQYF.

The V gene is TRBV2, the J gene TRBJ2-7, with 9 bases identical to TRBD2. Germline CDR1 SNHLY, CDR2 FYNNEI. The V and J ends lost 6 bases and 3 bases, in that order; junction bases with no gene match: 3. The CDR3 extends over 13 amino acids. In DNA form, the CDR3 reads TGTGCCAGCAGGCGGGGGGGCGACTACGAGCAGTACTTC. It yields the protein CASRRGGDYEQYF.

V is TRBV7-9 and J is TRBJ2-1; D might be TRBD2 (6 bases). The CDR3 sequence is 14 residues long. Per the germline V gene, CDR1 is SEHNR and CDR2 is FQNEAQ (reference sequence). V was pared by 2 bases and J by 8 bases, with 13 bases between. CDR3 residues: CASSLKGGEDEQFF. The CDR3 DNA sequence: TGTGCCAGCAGCTTAAAGGGCGGGGAAGATGAGCAGTTCTTC.

The V and J genes are TRBV5-6 and TRBJ1-2; 7 nucleotides agree with TRBD1. This CDR3 region has 14 residues. V lost 0 bases, J lost 7 bases, and 6 bases stayed unmatched. Germline loops: CDR1 SGHDT, CDR2 YYEEEE. Written as DNA, the CDR3 is TGTGCCAGCAGCTTGGACAGGGGATTAGGTGGCTACACCTTC. Its protein is CASSLDRGLGGYTF.

DNA of the CDR3: TGTGCCACCAGCGCAGGGACAGGCGTTCCCGACGAGCAGTACTTC. The encoded protein is CATSAGTGVPDEQYF. This sequence joins TRBV24-1 and TRBJ2-7; 8 bases match TRBD1. CDR3 length: 15 amino acids. Germline V lookup: CDR1 KGHDR, CDR2 SFDVKD. Trimming cost V 7 bases and J 5 bases; bases outside gene matches: 12.

The V call is TRBV4-1, the J call TRBJ1-2; TRBD1 matches 7 bases. Germline V gene data show CDR1 as MGHRA and CDR2 as YSYEKL. V gave up 3 bases and J gave up 8 bases; unmatched junction bases: 6. This CDR3 is built from 13 residues. CDR3 sequence (DNA): TGCGCCAGCAGCCACGCGACAGGGAAAGGCTACACCTTC. Protein: CASSHATGKGYTF.

The J gene is TRBJ2-3, the V gene TRBV5-1; tentatively, D is TRBD1 (6 bases). V lost 0 bases and J lost 4, with 15 bases in between. This CDR3 contains 16 residues. The germline gives CDR1 SGHRS, CDR2 YFSETQ. Here the CDR3 reads CASSLEPKGVADTQYF. The DNA of the CDR3 is TGCGCCAGCAGCTTGGAGCCGAAGGGGGTTGCAGATACGCAGTATTTT.

The gene calls are TRBV7-2 and TRBJ1-6; D is perhaps TRBD1 (6 bases). This CDR3 has 13 residues. The V and J ends lost 4 bases and 9 bases respectively, with 10 bases between them. Per the germline V gene, CDR1 is SGHTA and CDR2 is FQGNSA. CDR3 sequence: CASSSDRSSPLHF. In nucleotides, the CDR3 is TGTGCCAGCAGCTCGGACAGAAGTTCACCCCTCCACTTT.

The chain recombines TRBV12-3 or TRBV12-4 with TRBJ1-2, with D possibly matching TRBD1 (5 bases). V was cut by 10 bases and J by 4 bases, with 16 bases left in between. This CDR3 is built from 13 residues. The CDR3 region has the DNA TGTGCCAACCTAGCCGGGGGGGGCTATGGCTACACCTTC. Translation gives CANLAGGGYGYTF.

The chain links TRBV5-1 to TRBJ2-1; 9 bases match TRBD2. Trimming at V came to 1 base and at J to 5 bases, leaving 7 bases not matched to a gene. The CDR3 spans 16 residues. CDR1 SGHRS and CDR2 YFSETQ come from the germline V gene. Written as DNA, the CDR3 is TGCGCCAGCAGCTTGACTGGCGGGGGGGCCCACAATGAGCAGTTCTTC. Its protein product is CASSLTGGGAHNEQFF.

Worth noting for this clone: The sample holds other DNA sequences that translate to the same CDR3. The chain links TRBV28 to TRBJ2-5, with TRBD1 matching 12 bases. Looked up from germline, CDR1 is MDHEN and CDR2 is SYDVKM. J gave up 3 bases and V 6 bases, and 8 bases lay outside the gene matches. The CDR3 consists of 16 residues. The CDR3 region is CASSPSGTGGEETQYF. For the CDR3, the DNA is TGTGCCAGCAGCCCTAGTGGGACAGGGGGCGAAGAGACCCAGTACTTC.

This sequence joins TRBV5-1 and TRBJ1-4, with 8 bases identical to TRBD1. From germline, CDR1 is SGHRS and CDR2 YFSETQ. The CDR3 sequence is 15 residues long. V dropped 0 bases and J dropped 7; count of bases not matched to a gene: 5. This chain's CDR3 is CASSLGTGKGEKLFF. CDR3 DNA sequence: TGCGCCAGCAGCTTGGGGACAGGGAAGGGTGAAAAACTGTTTTTT.

The count of this clone is one. The chain has TRBV6-4 and TRBJ2-2, with 10 bases identical to TRBD2. The trim removed 5 bases at V and 4 bases at J, leaving 1 base unmatched. CDR3 length equals 14 residues. Germline V lookup: CDR1 MRHNA, CDR2 SNTAGT. The CDR3 DNA follows: TGTGCCAGCAGTCTAGCGGGGGCCACCGGGGAGCTGTTTTTT. This translates into CASSLAGATGELFF.

The V gene is TRBV7-8, the J gene TRBJ2-3; 9 positions match TRBD1. Trimming cost V 5 bases and J 13 bases; bases outside gene matches: 10. The V gene's germline CDR1 is SGHVS and CDR2 FQNEAQ. The CDR3 sequence is 13 residues long. Written as DNA, the CDR3 is TGTGCCAGCAGCCCGGGACAGGGCCCGCGAAAGTATTTT. Protein: CASSPGQGPRKYF.

The rearrangement joins TRBV27 to TRBJ2-7; TRBD2 aligns across 9 bases. Germline trimming cut 6 bases from V and 2 bases from J; bases unmatched to any gene: 11. The CDR3 covers 16 residues. Germline lookup yields CDR1 MNHEY and CDR2 SMNVEV (reference sequence). Here the CDR3 DNA reads TGTGCCAGCAGCCCTTTAGCGGGGGCCCTTACCTACGAGCAGTACTTC. It specifies CASSPLAGALTYEQYF.

The J gene is TRBJ2-3, the V gene TRBV7-2; 8 nucleotides line up with TRBD1. V was pared by 0 bases and J by 1 base, with 3 bases of the junction left unmatched. The germline V gene has CDR1 SGHTA and CDR2 FQGNSA. The CDR3 consists of 16 residues. DNA of the CDR3: TGTGCCAGCAGCTTAGCCACAGGGGGTCGCACAGATACGCAGTATTTT. This gives the protein CASSLATGGRTDTQYF.

This clone is a singleton in its sample. This chain joins TRBV14 and TRBJ2-7; TRBD1 matches at 7 bases. The trim removed 3 bases at V and 0 bases at J, leaving 5 bases unmatched. The CDR3 is 15 residues long. Germline CDR1 and CDR2: SGHDN and FVKESK. The CDR3 sequence: CASSHGQVPSYEQYF. Written as DNA, the CDR3 is TGTGCCAGCAGCCATGGACAGGTACCCTCCTACGAGCAGTACTTC.

The chain links TRBV28 to TRBJ2-3; TRBD2 might be the D (6 bases). The CDR3 extends over 15 amino acids. V lost 8 bases, J lost 6 bases, and 21 bases lay in between. Germline V lookup: CDR1 MDHEN, CDR2 SYDVKM. The CDR3 region is CASSPSGGAGDTQYF. The DNA for the CDR3 is TGTGCCAGCTCCCCGAGTGGCGGGGCCGGGGATACGCAGTATTTT.

This clone was seen only a few times. As DNA, the CDR3 is TGTGCCAGCAGCGTGGGGGACACTATTTACAATGAGCAGTTCTTC. Translation: CASSVGDTIYNEQFF. The V call is TRBV9, the J call TRBJ2-1, with D maybe TRBD1 (6 bases). Germline V lookup: CDR1 SGDLS, CDR2 YYNGEE. CDR3 length equals 15 residues. V lost 2 bases, J lost 4 bases, and 13 bases lay in between.

The chain employs TRBV5-5 and TRBJ1-5; D perhaps matches TRBD1 (6 bases). The CDR3 is made up of 15 amino acids. Germline values: CDR1 SGHKS, CDR2 YYEKEE (reference sequence). V dropped 1 base and J dropped 3 bases, with 11 bases sitting between them. The CDR3 region is CASSLLQGPNQPQHF. For the CDR3, the DNA is TGTGCCAGCAGCTTGCTCCAGGGGCCCAATCAGCCCCAGCATTTT.

CDR3 loop: CASSFGASGSGEQFF. The CDR3 nucleotides are TGTGCCAGCAGTTTTGGAGCTAGCGGGAGCGGGGAGCAGTTCTTC. The J gene is TRBJ2-1, the V gene TRBV28, with 10 positions matching TRBD2. CDR1 is MDHEN and CDR2 is SYDVKM in the germline V gene. The CDR3 covers 15 residues. Trimming at V came to 3 bases and at J to 10 bases, leaving 9 bases not matched to a gene. Using reference TRBV28 and TRBJ2-1 for the parts outside the CDR3, the full variable domain is DVKVTQSSRYLVKRTGEKVFLECVQDMDHENMFWYRQDPGLGLRLIYFSYDVKMKEKGDIPEGYSVSREKKERFSLILESASTNQTSMYLCASSFGASGSGEQFFGPGTRLTVL.